The 26 T cell receptor beta chains below all came from one sample that was sequenced in a study of blood T cell repertoires in COVID-19. Generated by immunoSEQ multiplex PCR, the TCRdb table keeps only in-frame clones and is missing some. The data hold some 160,000 clones, with around 90% observed a single time. The specimen was peripheral blood. These receptors all come from a man aged 18-30 years with COVID-19, enrolled during active disease.

The rearrangement links TRBV6-6 to TRBJ2-2; tentatively, D is TRBD1 (6 bases). CDR1 MNHNY and CDR2 SVGAGI come from the germline V gene (reference sequence). V lost 5 bases to trimming and J lost 3 bases, with 10 bases between them. This CDR3 is built from 14 residues. Written as DNA, the CDR3 is TGTGCCAGCAGTCGACAGGCGTACACCGGGGAGCTGTTTTTT. Its translation is CASSRQAYTGELFF.

The rearrangement joins TRBV2 to TRBJ1-2; possible D gene TRBD1, 6 bases. This CDR3 has 11 amino acids. Germline V gene data show CDR1 as SNHLY and CDR2 as FYNNEI. Trimming took off 8 bases at V and 5 bases at J, with 9 bases between the two ends. CDR3 region: CASVQGYGYTF. For the CDR3, the DNA is TGTGCCAGCGTACAGGGTTATGGCTACACCTTC.

The chain recombines TRBV30 with TRBJ1-1; a weak D match, TRBD1 (6 bases). The CDR3 sequence is 14 residues long. Germline assignment: CDR1 GTSNPN and CDR2 SVGIG (reference sequence). V dropped 4 bases and J dropped 2 bases, with 14 bases sitting between them. The CDR3 sequence is CAWIPLTGNTEAFF. CDR3 nucleotides: TGTGCCTGGATCCCGCTGACAGGTAACACTGAAGCTTTCTTT.

This sequence joins TRBV28 and TRBJ1-2; D is possibly TRBD1 (5 bases). The CDR3 covers 14 residues. V was cut by 2 bases and J by 8 bases, with 15 bases left in between. Germline CDR1 reads MDHEN; CDR2 reads SYDVKM. DNA of the CDR3: TGTGCCAGCAGTTTAACAGCAGGGCTGAGCGGCTACACCTTC. Its protein is CASSLTAGLSGYTF.

V is TRBV7-8 and J is TRBJ1-2, with 8 positions matching TRBD1. Unmatched junction bases numbered 5, after V lost 5 bases and J lost 0 bases. Germline assignment: CDR1 SGHVS and CDR2 FQNEAQ. The CDR3 contains 15 residues. In DNA form, the CDR3 reads TGTGCCAGCAGCATGACAGGGGCGGCTAACTATGGCTACACCTTC. Encoded protein: CASSMTGAANYGYTF.

The rearrangement links TRBV5-4 to TRBJ2-7, with 10 bases fitting TRBD2. The CDR3 runs to 14 residues. The germline V gene has CDR1 SGHNT and CDR2 YYREEE (reference sequence). The V segment lost 5 bases and the J segment 6 bases; nucleotides outside the gene matches: 8. The CDR3 loop reads CASRRAGGPREQYF. CDR3 in DNA: TGTGCCAGCAGGAGAGCGGGAGGGCCCCGCGAGCAGTACTTC.

The chain recombines TRBV11-3 with TRBJ2-3; a weak D match, TRBD2 (6 bases). The CDR3 has 13 residues. CDR1 and CDR2 (germline): SGHNT, YENEEA. V gave up 8 bases and J gave up 0 bases, with 9 bases separating them. CDR3: CASSGTSTDTQYF. Here the CDR3 DNA reads TGTGCCAGCTCAGGGACTAGCACAGATACGCAGTATTTT.

V is TRBV10-1 and J is TRBJ2-3, with D perhaps matching TRBD2 (5 bases). V gave up 6 bases and J gave up 3 bases, with 10 bases separating them. Germline-derived CDR1 and CDR2 are WNHNN and SYGVQD (reference sequence). CDR3 length equals 13 residues. DNA of the CDR3: TGCGCCAGCAGCCCCGGGGAGACAGATACGCAGTATTTT. The encoded protein is CASSPGETDTQYF.

CDR3 nucleotides: TGTGCCAGCAGTGACTGGACAGGCCGAACCAATGAAGCTTTCTTT. Translating it yields CASSDWTGRTNEAFF. The chain links TRBV2 to TRBJ1-1; TRBD1 matches at 7 bases. V trimming: 3 bases; J trimming: 7 bases; junction bases outside the gene matches: 11. Germline V gene data show CDR1 as SNHLY and CDR2 as FYNNEI. This CDR3 is 15 amino acids long.

This clone was detected a few times. J is TRBJ2-7 and V is TRBV11-2, with 9 bases identical to TRBD1. Trimming at V came to 10 bases and at J to 7 bases, leaving 14 bases not matched to a gene. Germline CDR1 SGHAT, CDR2 FQNNGV. This CDR3 has 14 residues. For the CDR3, the DNA is TGTGCCACCCTAAAGGGGACAGGGTCTAAGGAGCAGTACTTC. It yields the protein CATLKGTGSKEQYF. The whole variable domain, filled in from reference TRBV11-2 and TRBJ2-7, reads EAGVAQSPRYKIIEKRQSVAFWCNPISGHATLYWYQQILGQGPKLLIQFQNNGVVDDSQLPKDRFSAERLKGVDSTLKIQPAKLEDSAVYLCATLKGTGSKEQYFGPGTRLTVT.

The chain combines TRBV5-6 with TRBJ2-1; the match to TRBD2 covers 8 bases. V lost 8 bases to trimming and J lost 4 bases; unmatched junction nucleotides: 11. The CDR3 loop spans 15 amino acids. The germline gives CDR1 SGHDT, CDR2 YYEEEE. CDR3 coding DNA: TGTGCCAGTCTCCCGGGGGGGACGCTTTACAATGAGCAGTTCTTC. Its protein is CASLPGGTLYNEQFF. Drawing the rest from reference TRBV5-6 and TRBJ2-1, the complete variable domain is DAGVTQSPTHLIKTRGQQVTLRCSPKSGHDTVSWYQQALGQGPQFIFQYYEEEERQRGNFPDRFSGHQFPNYSSELNVNALLLGDSALYLCASLPGGTLYNEQFFGPGTRLTVL.

The chain recombines TRBV21-1 with TRBJ2-3; the listed D gene, TRBD2, was not tested against the DNA. TRBV21-1 represents a pseudogene. CDR3 size: 15 residues. The CDR3 nucleotides read TGTGCCAGCAGCAAACTAGAGGGAGTAGGAGATACGCAGTATTTT. Its protein product is CASSKLEGVGDTQYF.

This clone was seen a single time. Other DNA sequences within the sample encode an identical CDR3. The V call is TRBV9, the J call TRBJ1-5; 7 bases are a match to TRBD1. V was clipped by 4 bases and J by 3 bases; unmatched bases: 7. Germline CDR1 is SGDLS and CDR2 is YYNGEE. The CDR3 loop spans 15 amino acids. This CDR3 reads CASSLGTASNQPQHF. CDR3 bases: TGTGCCAGCAGCCTCGGGACAGCCTCCAATCAGCCCCAGCATTTT.

The rearrangement links TRBV27 to TRBJ2-7, with 11 bases lining up with TRBD2. The CDR3 loop spans 18 amino acids. Per germline, CDR1 MNHEY and CDR2 SMNVEV (reference sequence). The junction had 16 bases not matched to a gene; V was cut back by 3 bases and J by 6 bases. The CDR3 sequence is CASSFKTPTSGSFLEQYF. The CDR3 DNA is TGTGCCAGCAGTTTCAAGACACCAACTAGCGGGAGTTTCCTCGAGCAGTACTTC.

To note about this clone: A read error may produce the germline difference seen at one junction end. This chain joins TRBV4-2 and TRBJ1-4, with a tentative D call TRBD1 (6 bases). Per germline, CDR1 LGHNA and CDR2 YNFKEQ. The CDR3 is 14 residues long. The CDR3 DNA follows: TGTGCCAGCAGCCCCGGACAGTCTAATGAAAAACTGCTTTTT. This sequence encodes CASSPGQSNEKLLF.

This CDR3 is CASSLEHHISTDTQYF. In nucleotides, the CDR3 is TGTGCCAGCAGCTTAGAACATCACATTAGCACAGATACGCAGTATTTT. The rearrangement links TRBV7-2 to TRBJ2-3; D gene ambiguous. Trimming removed 1 base from V and 0 bases from J, with 11 bases in between. This CDR3 has 16 residues. The germline V gene encodes CDR1 SGHTA and CDR2 FQGNSA.

The V gene is TRBV7-2, the J gene TRBJ2-5; 9 nucleotides align to TRBD2. Germline V gene lookup returns CDR1 SGHTA and CDR2 FQGNSA. This CDR3 has 12 residues. The V and J ends lost 5 bases and 7 bases, in that order; junction bases with no gene match: 2. For the CDR3, the DNA is TGTGCCAGCAGCCCGACTAGCGGGACCCAGTACTTC. Protein product: CASSPTSGTQYF.

The J gene is TRBJ2-7, the V gene TRBV14; D uncertain. The V end lost 2 bases, the J end lost 1 base, and 9 bases lay between the germline ends. The CDR3 length is 14 residues. The germline CDR1 and CDR2 sequences are SGHDN and FVKESK. The CDR3 region is CASSQRQVSYEQYF. The CDR3 DNA sequence: TGTGCCAGCAGCCAAAGGCAGGTTTCCTACGAGCAGTACTTC.

The rearrangement uses TRBV27 and TRBJ1-3, with D possibly matching TRBD1 (5 bases). The CDR3 spans 15 residues. Germline V gives CDR1 MNHEY, CDR2 SMNVEV (reference sequence). V shed 6 bases and J shed 0 bases, with 12 bases lying between them. The CDR3 sequence is CASSLGQNSGNTIYF. The CDR3 DNA reads TGTGCCAGCAGCCTAGGACAAAACTCTGGAAACACCATATATTTT.

This clone is a singleton in its sample. This chain connects TRBV7-6 to TRBJ2-3; 12 bases are a match to TRBD2. The CDR3 runs to 21 residues. Germline CDR1 SGHVS, CDR2 FNYEAQ. The junction had 23 bases not matched to a gene; V was cut back by 10 bases and J by 0 bases. This CDR3 reads CAIPVPPLAGGVKSSTDTQYF. The CDR3 DNA is TGTGCCATCCCCGTCCCCCCGCTAGCGGGAGGGGTGAAGTCTAGCACAGATACGCAGTATTTT.

CDR3 sequence: CASSFHTTGSLFAQPQHF. The CDR3 nucleotides read TGTGCCAGCAGTTTCCATACCACAGGGTCCCTTTTTGCTCAGCCCCAGCATTTT. The V gene is TRBV28, the J gene TRBJ1-5, with TRBD1 as a possible D gene (6 bases). The CDR3 spans 18 residues. Between the trimmed V and J ends, which lost 3 bases and 6 bases, there was a span of 24 bases. The V gene's germline CDR1 is MDHEN and CDR2 SYDVKM. Filled out from reference TRBV28 and TRBJ1-5, the complete variable domain reads DVKVTQSSRYLVKRTGEKVFLECVQDMDHENMFWYRQDPGLGLRLIYFSYDVKMKEKGDIPEGYSVSREKKERFSLILESASTNQTSMYLCASSFHTTGSLFAQPQHFGDGTRLSIL.

This clone was found once. This sequence joins TRBV3-1 (or the pseudogene TRBV3-2) and TRBJ2-2; TRBD2 matches 9 bases. The CDR3 is 16 residues long. Germline assignment: CDR1 LGHDT and CDR2 YNNKEL (reference sequence). V was pared by 2 bases and J by 6 bases, with 7 bases of the junction left unmatched. CDR3 DNA: TGTGCCAGCAGCCAACCAAGGACTAGCGCACCCGGGGAGCTGTTTTTT. It is translated as CASSQPRTSAPGELFF.

The CDR3 DNA reads as TGCGCCAGCAGCTCAACCGGACAGGTGGGAGCTAACTATGGCTACACCTTC. It codes for CASSSTGQVGANYGYTF. The chain joins TRBV5-1 to TRBJ1-2; 7 bases map to TRBD1. This CDR3 is built from 17 residues. Germline lookup yields CDR1 SGHRS and CDR2 YFSETQ. V lost 3 bases and J lost 0; bases outside the gene matches: 11.

The V gene is TRBV29-1, the J gene TRBJ2-7; 7 bases agree with TRBD2. The germline V gene encodes CDR1 SQVTM and CDR2 ANQGSEA. V was pared by 5 bases and J by 0 bases, with 4 bases of the junction left unmatched. This CDR3 has 13 residues. CDR3 in DNA: TGCAGCGTTCGATGGACTAGCTCCTACGAGCAGTACTTC. Protein sequence: CSVRWTSSYEQYF.

This chain joins TRBV28 and TRBJ2-3, with D maybe TRBD2 (5 bases). The V gene's germline CDR1 is MDHEN and CDR2 SYDVKM. Trimming shortened V by 3 bases and J by 6 bases, and 19 bases separated the two germline ends. This CDR3 has 16 amino acids. DNA of the CDR3: TGTGCCAGCAGTTTTGACGCGGGCGAATATGGGGATACGCAGTATTTT. Amino acids: CASSFDAGEYGDTQYF.

The gene calls are TRBV9 and TRBJ2-1; 10 bases map to TRBD2. Germline lookup yields CDR1 SGDLS and CDR2 YYNGEE. The CDR3 extends over 17 amino acids. Trimming at V came to 0 bases and at J to 8 bases, leaving 11 bases not matched to a gene. CDR3 protein: CASSVVSSGSELDEQFF. CDR3 bases: TGTGCCAGCAGCGTAGTGTCTAGCGGGAGTGAGTTGGATGAGCAGTTCTTC.